One sample yielded the 31 T cell receptor beta chains listed below, sequenced in a study of T cells in Graves' hyperthyroidism and ophthalmopathy. The source material, RNA transcripts, was used to amplify TCR beta CDR3 regions. HTBI primers were employed in a first-round RT-PCR of the TCR CDR3. TCRdb redid the calling of the multiplex PCR reads with MiXCR, one entry per CDR3 protein. The sample includes 130,000 or so distinct CDR3 sequences, about 20% of them seen just once. Source material: blood. The receptors shown here come from a woman between 45 and 60 years old with Graves' hyperthyroidism that later progressed to Graves' ophthalmopathy.

The table lists this clonotype with many counts. This chain links TRBV3-1 with TRBJ1-5, with TRBD1 as a possible D gene (5 bases). This CDR3 has 15 residues. Germline loops: CDR1 LGHDT, CDR2 YNNKEL (reference sequence). V shed 4 bases and J shed 4 bases, with 14 bases lying between them. CDR3 sequence: CASSPNAGINQPQHF. The CDR3 DNA sequence: TGTGCCAGCAGCCCGAACGCAGGGATAAATCAGCCCCAGCATTTT.

This clonotype is judged medium-sized. The chain has TRBV7-3 and TRBJ1-1; D remains unclear. The CDR3 extends over 12 amino acids. The V end lost 2 bases, the J end lost 8 bases, and 9 bases lay between the germline ends. Germline CDR1 and CDR2: SGHTA and FQGTGA. The CDR3 nucleotides read TGTGCCAGCAGCTTATTAGGCGTAGAAGCTTTCTTT. It specifies CASSLLGVEAFF.

This clonotype has a count of ten or more. The chain carries TRBV20-1 and TRBJ2-1, with D possibly being TRBD2 (6 bases). The germline V gene encodes CDR1 DFQATT and CDR2 SNEGSKA (reference sequence). The CDR3 is 15 residues long. Trimming removed 6 bases at V and 4 bases at J, with 19 bases between. CDR3 in DNA: TGCAGTGCCACCCCACCCGGGAGAGTATACAATGAGCAGTTCTTC. It is translated as CSATPPGRVYNEQFF.

The V call is TRBV28, the J call TRBJ2-5, with 7 bases identical to TRBD1. With 6 bases clipped from V and 2 bases from J, the junction kept 6 bases outside the gene matches. From germline, CDR1 is MDHEN and CDR2 SYDVKM. This CDR3 is 14 amino acids long. CDR3 loop: CASRPETGQETQYF. In DNA, the CDR3 is TGTGCCAGCAGGCCCGAGACAGGGCAAGAGACCCAGTACTTC.

This clonotype was observed many times. This sequence joins TRBV29-1 and TRBJ2-7; D call uncertain. Germline lookup yields CDR1 SQVTM and CDR2 ANQGSEA. CDR3 length equals 13 residues. Between the trimmed V and J ends, which lost 3 bases and 4 bases, there was a span of 13 bases. CDR3 DNA: TGCAGCGTTGAGCCTGACGGTGGATACGAGCAGTACTTC. Protein product: CSVEPDGGYEQYF.

Ten or more counts support this clonotype. This chain joins TRBV7-9 and TRBJ1-1, with D perhaps matching TRBD1 (6 bases). The germline V gene has CDR1 SEHNR and CDR2 FQNEAQ (reference sequence). The CDR3 contains 14 residues. V was cut by 2 bases and J by 4 bases, with 11 bases left in between. CDR3 amino acids: CASSLPGVATEAFF. CDR3 DNA sequence: TGTGCCAGCAGCTTACCAGGGGTGGCCACTGAAGCTTTCTTT.

This clonotype was detected many times. V is TRBV5-1 and J is TRBJ2-2; no definite D call. Germline CDR1 SGHRS, CDR2 YFSETQ. V lost 1 base and J 5 bases, leaving 6 bases between the germline ends. The CDR3 has 13 residues. CDR3 residues: CASSLYVTGELFF. DNA for the CDR3: TGCGCCAGCAGCTTGTATGTTACCGGGGAGCTGTTTTTT.

This clonotype was detected many times. This chain links TRBV11-2 with TRBJ1-1; perhaps TRBD1 as D (6 bases). Germline-derived CDR1 and CDR2 are SGHAT and FQNNGV. Trimming shortened V by 5 bases and J by 4 bases, and 14 bases separated the two germline ends. The CDR3 covers 14 residues. CDR3 sequence: CASSHPRGGTEAFF. For the CDR3, the DNA is TGTGCCAGCAGCCACCCGAGGGGGGGCACTGAAGCTTTCTTT.

As to this clonotype: The junction departs from the called germline gene at one end, perhaps through a read error. The chain is built from TRBV6-2 or TRBV6-3 and TRBJ1-5; D might be TRBD1 (5 bases). CDR1 is MNHEY and CDR2 is SVGEGT in the germline V gene. The CDR3 runs 15 residues. Written as DNA, the CDR3 is TGTGCCAGCAGTGACTCGCAGGGCGTCAATCAGCCCCAGCATTTT. Amino acid sequence: CASSDSQGVNQPQHF.

This clonotype came up many times. The genes are TRBV30 and TRBJ1-2; a possible D gene is TRBD1 (6 bases). With 8 bases removed from V and 1 base from J, the gap between germline ends came to 14 bases. The CDR3 is 13 amino acids. CDR1 is GTSNPN and CDR2 is SVGIG in the germline V gene (reference sequence). CDR3 DNA: TGTGCCCTACCAGGACAGTTTAACTATGGCTACACCTTC. Its translation: CALPGQFNYGYTF.

This clonotype was counted many times. The chain couples TRBV6-1 to TRBJ1-5, with D possibly TRBD1 on 5 matching bases. V lost 6 bases and J 0 bases, leaving 18 bases between the germline ends. The CDR3 sequence is 17 residues long. CDR1 is MNHNS and CDR2 is SASEGT in the germline V gene. CDR3 region: CASSPGQGFLSNQPQHF. CDR3 in DNA: TGTGCCAGCAGCCCGGGTCAGGGTTTCCTTAGCAATCAGCCCCAGCATTTT.

In its sample, this clonotype was seen many times. This chain connects TRBV18 to TRBJ2-1; D is unclear. This CDR3 is 14 amino acids long. Germline loops: CDR1 KGHSH, CDR2 LQKENI. The germline V and J ends were trimmed by 3 bases and 8 bases, with 14 bases remaining between them. CDR3 DNA: TGTGCCAGCTCACCTTTCGGTTTTGGGGATGAGCAGTTCTTC. This encodes CASSPFGFGDEQFF. Filled out from reference TRBV18 and TRBJ2-1, the complete variable domain reads NAGVMQNPRHLVRRRGQEARLRCSPMKGHSHVYWYRQLPEEGLKFMVYLQKENIIDESGMPKERFSAEFPKEGPSILRIQQVVRGDSAAYFCASSPFGFGDEQFFGPGTRLTVL.

CDR3 region: CASSFADRVNTEAFF. DNA for the CDR3: TGTGCCAGCAGCTTTGCCGACAGGGTGAACACTGAAGCTTTCTTT. V is TRBV12-3 or TRBV12-4 and J is TRBJ1-1; 7 bases line up with TRBD1. Trimming removed 6 bases from V and 0 bases from J; junction bases left unmatched: 7. This CDR3 is 15 amino acids long.

The chain recombines TRBV6-1 with TRBJ2-7; 10 bases line up with TRBD1. The CDR3 length is 14 residues. Germline V gene data show CDR1 as MNHNS and CDR2 as SASEGT. V shed 7 bases and J 4 bases; nucleotides not matched to a gene: 7. CDR3 amino acids: CASTTGTGEYEQYF. For the CDR3, the DNA is TGTGCCAGCACCACCGGGACAGGGGAATACGAGCAGTACTTC.

A few counts support this clonotype. This chain uses TRBV6-2 or TRBV6-3 with TRBJ1-2; TRBD1 might be the D (6 bases). Germline CDR1 MNHEY, CDR2 SVGEGT. This CDR3 has 15 amino acids. The V end lost 4 bases, the J end lost 6 bases, and 18 bases lay between the germline ends. The chain's CDR3 is CASSWTGGRKDGYTF. CDR3 coding DNA: TGTGCCAGCAGTTGGACGGGGGGGCGCAAGGATGGCTACACCTTC.

This clonotype was detected ten times or more. V is TRBV12-3 or TRBV12-4 and J is TRBJ1-2, with TRBD1 matching over 7 bases. V shed 6 bases, J shed 4 bases, and the junction held 2 bases outside the gene matches. The CDR3 runs 12 residues. The DNA of the CDR3 is TGTGCCAGCAGGCGACAGGGCTATGGCTACACCTTC. Residues: CASRRQGYGYTF.

Worth noting for this clonotype: This may arise from a read error, as a much more abundant clone is one base away. The rearrangement uses TRBV11-3 and TRBJ2-1; 10 nucleotides agree with TRBD1. The germline V gene has CDR1 SGHNT and CDR2 YENEEA. The CDR3 loop spans 14 amino acids. The DNA of the CDR3 is TGTACCAGCAGCTCTTGGGACAGGGGAAATGAGCAGTTCTTC. Amino acids: CTSSSWDRGNEQFF.

The count of this clonotype is one. The rearrangement joins TRBV28 to TRBJ2-7; 7 bases match TRBD1. Germline lookup yields CDR1 MDHEN and CDR2 SYDVKM. The ends lost 4 bases at V and 0 bases at J; junction bases unmatched: 15. This CDR3 contains 18 residues. CDR3 sequence: CASSSHSYQTGNSYEQYF. The DNA of the CDR3 is TGTGCCAGCAGTTCCCATTCGTATCAGACAGGGAACTCCTACGAGCAGTACTTC.

For this clonotype: This sequence may be a read error, since a much larger clone differs from it by one base. The rearrangement joins TRBV11-3 to TRBJ2-5, with a weak D call TRBD2 (7 bases). The DNA end lines up better with TRBJ2-1; the J call may be wrong. Germline assignment: CDR1 SGHNT and CDR2 YENEEA. This CDR3 region has 19 residues. CDR3 bases: TGTGCCAGCAGCTCAAACTTTATGACGACGTCGGGGGGCCAAGAGACCCAGTTCTTC. This translates into CASSSNFMTTSGGQETQFF.

The rearrangement uses TRBV30 and TRBJ2-6; tentative D call: TRBD2 (6 bases). Trimming pared 5 bases from V and 4 bases from J, leaving 6 bases between. The length of the CDR3 is 12 residues. Germline V CDR1 and CDR2: GTSNPN, SVGIG (reference sequence). The CDR3 nucleotides are TGTGCCTGGGGGGGGGGGGCCAACGTCCTGACTTTC. Residues: CAWGGGANVLTF.

This clonotype was counted at least ten times. The J gene is TRBJ2-3, the V gene TRBV6-1; D is ambiguous. The V end lost 4 bases, the J end lost 2 bases, and 10 bases lay between the germline ends. CDR1 MNHNS and CDR2 SASEGT come from the germline V gene. CDR3 length: 14 amino acids. The CDR3 region is CASSALFVTDTQYF. The DNA of the CDR3 is TGTGCCAGCAGTGCCCTTTTCGTCACAGATACGCAGTATTTT.

This clonotype was seen at least ten times. The chain joins TRBV20-1 to TRBJ1-1; D unclear. CDR1 DFQATT and CDR2 SNEGSKA come from the germline V gene (reference sequence). The germline V and J ends were trimmed by 7 bases and 0 bases, with 15 bases remaining between them. The CDR3 has 14 residues. The CDR3 region has the DNA TGCAGTGGTGGGAGCATGAAGTTGAACACTGAAGCTTTCTTT. Translated, it gives CSGGSMKLNTEAFF.

As DNA, the CDR3 is TGTGCCAGTAGTATAAAAGCGTTGAATTCACCCCTCCACTTT. Translated: CASSIKALNSPLHF. The chain joins TRBV19 to TRBJ1-6, with D uncertain. CDR1 and CDR2 from the germline V gene are LNHDA and SQIVND (reference sequence). The length of the CDR3 is 14 residues. With 2 bases removed from V and 7 bases from J, the gap between germline ends came to 9 bases. Together with reference TRBV19 and TRBJ1-6, the CDR3 gives the full variable domain: DGGITQSPKYLFRKEGQNVTLSCEQNLNHDAMYWYRQDPGQGLRLIYYSQIVNDFQKGDIAEGYSVSREKKESFPLTVTSAQKNPTAFYLCASSIKALNSPLHFGNGTRLTVT.

The rearrangement links TRBV6-1 to TRBJ1-5; D uncertain. This CDR3 has 16 residues. The V and J ends lost 6 bases and 2 bases respectively, with 17 bases between them. Germline V gene data show CDR1 as MNHNS and CDR2 as SASEGT. As DNA, the CDR3 is TGTGCCAGCAGCCGCCTTGGAGGTCCCCGCAATCAGCCCCAGCATTTT. Its translation: CASSRLGGPRNQPQHF.

This chain connects TRBV6-1 to TRBJ2-7, with 10 bases identical to TRBD2. This CDR3 is 18 amino acids long. The ends lost 4 bases at V and 4 bases at J; junction bases unmatched: 16. Germline V gives CDR1 MNHNS, CDR2 SASEGT. This CDR3 is CASSVGASGSPNPYEQYF. The CDR3 DNA is TGTGCCAGCAGTGTGGGGGCTAGCGGGAGCCCTAACCCATACGAGCAGTACTTC.

This clonotype was observed many times. The DNA of the CDR3 is TGCAGTGCTAGATCCCCCACAGCGGGAGCCAACGAGCAGTACTTC. It encodes CSARSPTAGANEQYF. V gene TRBV20-1 combines with J gene TRBJ2-7; TRBD2 aligns across 8 bases. V lost 2 bases to trimming and J lost 5 bases; unmatched junction nucleotides: 11. Germline lookup yields CDR1 DFQATT and CDR2 SNEGSKA (reference sequence). The CDR3 is made up of 15 amino acids.

This clonotype has ten or more counts. The chain has TRBV6-2 or TRBV6-3 and TRBJ2-7; D is uncertain. This CDR3 is 16 amino acids long. The V gene lost 0 bases and the J gene lost 1 base, with 13 bases spanning the gap. CDR1 is MNHEY, CDR2 SVGEGT, per germline. The CDR3 coding sequence is TGTGCCAGCAGTTACTCGGCCAGGCGGCCTTCCTACGAGCAGTACTTC. It translates to CASSYSARRPSYEQYF.

This clonotype was recorded many times. This rearrangement joins TRBV30 to TRBJ2-1, with a possible D match to TRBD2 (6 bases). Trimming shortened V by 5 bases and J by 6 bases, and 17 bases separated the two germline ends. CDR1 is GTSNPN, CDR2 SVGIG, per germline (reference sequence). The CDR3 covers 14 residues. The CDR3 here is CAWSSSGWGNEQFF. DNA of the CDR3: TGTGCCTGGTCGAGTAGCGGTTGGGGCAATGAGCAGTTCTTC.

Details on this clonotype: A much larger clone is a single base away; this may be a read error. This chain uses TRBV7-2 with TRBJ2-7; TRBD2 matches 10 bases. The J call is doubtful: the DNA matches TRBJ2-1 better. This CDR3 contains 14 residues. The germline V gene has CDR1 SGHTA and CDR2 FQGNSA. CDR3 residues: CASSLTSGNYEQFF. CDR3 nucleotides: TGTGCCAGCAGCTTAACTAGCGGGAACTACGAGCAGTTCTTC.

This clonotype came up many times. V is TRBV7-9 and J is TRBJ2-7; D is uncertain. CDR1 is SEHNR, CDR2 FQNEAQ, per germline (reference sequence). The CDR3 is 13 residues long. Deletions cut 2 bases from V and 4 bases from J, with 9 bases between. The CDR3 DNA reads as TGTGCCAGCAGCTTATTCGGGTCTTACGAGCAGTACTTC. Encoded protein: CASSLFGSYEQYF.

This clonotype was detected only a few times. This sequence joins TRBV29-1 and TRBJ2-5; D is unclear. Germline values: CDR1 SQVTM, CDR2 ANQGSEA. CDR3 length equals 9 residues. The germline V and J ends were trimmed by 6 bases and 4 bases, with 3 bases remaining between them. Here the CDR3 reads CSVGETQYF. In DNA form, the CDR3 reads TGCAGCGTGGGAGAGACCCAGTACTTC.